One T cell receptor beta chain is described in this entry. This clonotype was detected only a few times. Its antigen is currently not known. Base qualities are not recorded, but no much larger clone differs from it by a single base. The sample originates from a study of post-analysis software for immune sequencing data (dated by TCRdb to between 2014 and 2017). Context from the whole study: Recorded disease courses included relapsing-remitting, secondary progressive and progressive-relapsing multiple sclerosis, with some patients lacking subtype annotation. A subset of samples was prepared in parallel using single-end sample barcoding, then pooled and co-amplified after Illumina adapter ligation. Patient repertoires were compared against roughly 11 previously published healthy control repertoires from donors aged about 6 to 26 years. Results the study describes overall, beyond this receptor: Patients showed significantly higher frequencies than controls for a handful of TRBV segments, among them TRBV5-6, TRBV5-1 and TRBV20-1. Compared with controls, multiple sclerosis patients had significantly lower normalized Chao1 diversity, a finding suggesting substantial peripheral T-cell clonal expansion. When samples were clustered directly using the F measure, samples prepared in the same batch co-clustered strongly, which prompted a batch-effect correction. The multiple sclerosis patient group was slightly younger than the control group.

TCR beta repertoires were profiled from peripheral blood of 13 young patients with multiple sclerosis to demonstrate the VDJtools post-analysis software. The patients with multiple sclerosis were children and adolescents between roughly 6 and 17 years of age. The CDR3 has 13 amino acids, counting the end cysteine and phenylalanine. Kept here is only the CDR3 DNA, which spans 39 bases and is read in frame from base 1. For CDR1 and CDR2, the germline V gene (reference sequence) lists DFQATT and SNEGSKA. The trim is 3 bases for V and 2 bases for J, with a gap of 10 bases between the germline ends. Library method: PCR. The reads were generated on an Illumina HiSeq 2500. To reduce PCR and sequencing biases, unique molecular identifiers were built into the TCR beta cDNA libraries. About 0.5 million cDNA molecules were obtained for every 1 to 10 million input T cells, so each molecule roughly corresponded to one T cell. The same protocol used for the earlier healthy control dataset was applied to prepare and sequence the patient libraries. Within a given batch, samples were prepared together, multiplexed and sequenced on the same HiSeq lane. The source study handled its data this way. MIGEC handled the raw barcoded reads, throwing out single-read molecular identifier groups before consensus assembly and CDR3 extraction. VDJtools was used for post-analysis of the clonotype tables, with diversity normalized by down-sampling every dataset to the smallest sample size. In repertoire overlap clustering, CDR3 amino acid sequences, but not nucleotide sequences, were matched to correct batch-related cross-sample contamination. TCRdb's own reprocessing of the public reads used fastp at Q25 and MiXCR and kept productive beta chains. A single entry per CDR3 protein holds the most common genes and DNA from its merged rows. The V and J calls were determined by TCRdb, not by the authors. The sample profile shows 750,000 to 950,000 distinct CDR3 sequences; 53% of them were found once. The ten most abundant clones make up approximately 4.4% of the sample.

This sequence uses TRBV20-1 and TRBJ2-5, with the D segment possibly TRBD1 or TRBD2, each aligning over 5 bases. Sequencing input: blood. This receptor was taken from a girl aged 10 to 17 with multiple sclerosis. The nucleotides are TGCAGTGCTAGGTCCGGGGCGCAAGAGACCCAGTACTTC. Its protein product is CSARSGAQETQYF.